This T cell receptor (beta chain) was recorded in a study of blood T cells in healthy people across ages. CDR1 and CDR2 from the germline V gene are MNHEY and SMNVEV (reference sequence). This CDR3 is 14 amino acids long. V shed 8 bases and J shed 2 bases, with 14 bases lying between them. Sample-barcoded 5' priming and a J-beta primer mix drove a second PCR of 7 to 11 cycles. TCRdb reanalysed the 5' RACE reads using MiXCR and keeps one entry per CDR3 protein. Of over 450,000 distinct CDR3 sequences in the sample, less than 25% were seen once. The data also belong to a second study, concerning T cells of mothers and their children.

The sample comprised blood. The TCR comes from a boy between 5 and 17 years old in good health. The rearrangement uses TRBV27 and TRBJ2-3, with D possibly being TRBD1 (6 bases). As DNA, the CDR3 is TGTGCCAGCCGCCAGGGGTGGAACACAGATACGCAGTATTTT. It translates to CASRQGWNTDTQYF.